This T cell receptor (beta chain) was profiled in a study of T-cell memory formation after mild COVID-19. TCRdb re-called the 5' RACE reads with MiXCR, one entry per CDR3 protein. The top ten clones hold around 13% of a sample with 350,000 or so distinct CDR3 sequences, 21% of them seen once. The CDR3 sequence is 15 residues long. The J segment lost 7 bases and the V segment lost 5 bases, leaving 11 bases of the junction unmatched. CDR1 and CDR2 from the germline V gene are MNHEY and SVGEGT. This clonotype was counted between two and nine times. V and J are TRBV6-2 or TRBV6-3 and TRBJ1-1; 9 positions match TRBD1. The TCR was taken from an adult woman who had mild COVID-19 (a few samples of this study predate the infection). Cell type and time point are not known. The sequencing sample was made of PBMCs or a T cell subset sorted from them (not recorded which). DNA of the CDR3: TGTGCCAGCAGTCCCAGACAGGGGGTATTACGTGAAGCTTTCTTT. Its protein is CASSPRQGVLREAFF.